Sequencing of this TCR beta chain was carried out in a study of cytomegalovirus exposure and HLA in healthy donors. V lost 1 base to trimming and J lost 0 bases; unmatched junction nucleotides: 1. CDR3 length: 15 amino acids. The germline V gene has CDR1 SGDLS and CDR2 YYNGEE. Study findings and constraints: HLA allele associations emerged for about 16,000 TCR beta sequences in a later analysis, at 0.05 false discovery rate. Highest at DRB1 and lowest at HLA-C, TCR association rates differed among HLA loci in a later analysis. Cytomegalovirus status, reportedly, was diagnosed with high specificity and sensitivity by the classifier. In terms of immune exposure information, only CMV serostatus was available.

With regard to this clone: Its antigen is not known. The identical CDR3 is also encoded by other nucleotide sequences in the sample.

It was with 60 Vbeta and 13 Jbeta primers that the PCR ran. Produced via immunoSEQ multiplex PCR; TCRdb's table is partial and in-frame only. This table has about 200,000 clones, 65% to 80% appearing once. The chain carries TRBV9 and TRBJ2-3, with 8 bases fitting TRBD1. Material: PBMCs. The receptor's source is a woman in her thirties or forties in good health and CMV-seronegative. CDR3 sequence reads: CASSVTGGSTDTQYF. The CDR3 DNA reads TGTGCCAGCAGCGTAACAGGGGGAAGCACAGATACGCAGTATTTT.